A selection of T cell receptor beta chains follows, all from one sample in a study of graft-versus-host responses after intestinal transplantation. What these receptors recognize is not known. Only in-frame clones appear in the TCRdb table, and some are missing; sequencing was by immunoSEQ multiplex PCR. The sample holds over 80,000 clones, 85% to 95% seen once. This specimen consisted of unstimulated CD8+ T cells sorted from spleen or lymph node cells, obtained before transplant. These receptors were collected from a human donor who was the organ donor for an intestinal transplant. The CDR3 runs from the conserved cysteine through the conserved F or W. The D gene is left open where the match is weak. Expanded clones get a size class; other rows say once, few or many, or leave the size out.

J: TRBJ2-5
D: TRBD2
V: TRBV2
size: few
DNA: TGTGCCAGCAGTGAGGCCCTAGCGGGCCTCCTCCTACAAGAGACCCAGTACTTC
CDR3: CASSEALAGLLLQETQYF

J: TRBJ1-5
D: .
V: TRBV13
size: .
DNA: TGTGCCAGCAGCTTAGGTGGGCCGAATCAGCCCCAGCATTTT
CDR3: CASSLGGPNQPQHF

J: TRBJ1-2
D: .
V: TRBV5-6
size: .
DNA: TGTGCCAGCAGCTCTGCGACAGCGAGTAACTATGGCTACACCTTC
CDR3: CASSSATASNYGYTF

J: TRBJ1-2
D: TRBD1
V: TRBV6-5
size: .
DNA: TGTGCCAGCATGTTCAGGGGGCGAGGGGCCTATGGCTACACCTTC
CDR3: CASMFRGRGAYGYTF

J: TRBJ1-3
D: .
V: TRBV11-2
size: .
DNA: TGTGCCAGCAGCTTAATTTTGAGCTCTGGAAACACCATATATTTT
CDR3: CASSLILSSGNTIYF

J: TRBJ1-6
D: .
V: TRBV28
size: once
DNA: TGTGCCAGCAGTTTGGAGGGCCCAATTTTACCCCTCCACTTT
CDR3: CASSLEGPILPLHF

J: TRBJ1-2
D: .
V: TRBV5-8
size: once
DNA: TGTGCCAGCAGCTCCGGGACACCCTATGGCTACACCTTC
CDR3: CASSSGTPYGYTF

J: TRBJ1-1
D: .
V: TRBV19
size: .
DNA: TGTGCCAGTAGTATATTGACAGGGAACACTGAAGCTTTCTTT
CDR3: CASSILTGNTEAFF

J: TRBJ2-7
D: TRBD1
V: TRBV7-9
size: .
DNA: TGTGCCAGCAGCTTAGAGGGACAGAGGGACGAGCAGTACTTC
CDR3: CASSLEGQRDEQYF

J: TRBJ1-1
D: .
V: TRBV7-9
size: .
DNA: TGTGCCAGCAGCTTACCACAGAACACTGAAGCTTTCTTT
CDR3: CASSLPQNTEAFF

J: TRBJ1-5
D: .
V: TRBV7-6
size: .
DNA: TGTGCCAGCAGCCCCATCAGTGATGGCAATCAGCCCCAGCATTTT
CDR3: CASSPISDGNQPQHF

J: TRBJ2-3
D: TRBD2
V: TRBV27
size: few
DNA: TGTGCCAGCAGTTTACTGACGTCGGGGGACTACCTCACAGATACGCAGTATTTT
CDR3: CASSLLTSGDYLTDTQYF

J: TRBJ1-3
D: .
V: TRBV11-2
size: .
DNA: TGTGCCAGCAGCCCAGGGACATCCTCGGGAAACACCATATATTTT
CDR3: CASSPGTSSGNTIYF

J: TRBJ1-5
D: TRBD1
V: TRBV4-1
size: .
DNA: TGCGCCAGCAGCCTCGCCGGGACAGCAATCAATCAGCCCCAGCATTTT
CDR3: CASSLAGTAINQPQHF

J: TRBJ2-1
D: TRBD2
V: TRBV7-6
size: .
DNA: TGTGCCAGCAGCTCTCCTAGCGGGGGAGTATACAATGAGCAGTTCTTC
CDR3: CASSSPSGGVYNEQFF

J: TRBJ1-1
D: TRBD1
V: TRBV28
size: once
DNA: TGTGCCAGCAGTCCGTGGACAGGAGAAAACACTGAAGCTTTCTTT
CDR3: CASSPWTGENTEAFF

J: TRBJ2-7
D: .
V: TRBV19
size: .
DNA: TGTGCCAGTAGTTCCGTCTCCTACGAGCAGTACTTC
CDR3: CASSSVSYEQYF

J: TRBJ2-5
D: .
V: TRBV27
size: .
DNA: TGTGCCAGCAGTTTTCGGGGGATTGACGAGACCCAGTACTTC
CDR3: CASSFRGIDETQYF

J: TRBJ2-7
D: TRBD2
V: TRBV4-1
size: .
DNA: TGCGCCAGCAGCCTGACTAGCGGCTACGAGCAGTACTTC
CDR3: CASSLTSGYEQYF

J: TRBJ2-1
D: TRBD2
V: TRBV11-1
size: .
DNA: TGTGCCAGCAGCTCCGGACCGGGACTAGGGGACAATGAGCAGTTCTTC
CDR3: CASSSGPGLGDNEQFF

J: TRBJ2-1
D: TRBD1
V: TRBV7-9
size: .
DNA: TGTGCCAGCAGGCCTCCAATTCAGGGGGCATTCTACAATGAGCAGTTCTTC
CDR3: CASRPPIQGAFYNEQFF

J: TRBJ1-2
D: .
V: TRBV28
size: .
DNA: TGTGCCAGCAGTTTATGGCCCTCAGGGGTTAACTATGGCTACACCTTC
CDR3: CASSLWPSGVNYGYTF